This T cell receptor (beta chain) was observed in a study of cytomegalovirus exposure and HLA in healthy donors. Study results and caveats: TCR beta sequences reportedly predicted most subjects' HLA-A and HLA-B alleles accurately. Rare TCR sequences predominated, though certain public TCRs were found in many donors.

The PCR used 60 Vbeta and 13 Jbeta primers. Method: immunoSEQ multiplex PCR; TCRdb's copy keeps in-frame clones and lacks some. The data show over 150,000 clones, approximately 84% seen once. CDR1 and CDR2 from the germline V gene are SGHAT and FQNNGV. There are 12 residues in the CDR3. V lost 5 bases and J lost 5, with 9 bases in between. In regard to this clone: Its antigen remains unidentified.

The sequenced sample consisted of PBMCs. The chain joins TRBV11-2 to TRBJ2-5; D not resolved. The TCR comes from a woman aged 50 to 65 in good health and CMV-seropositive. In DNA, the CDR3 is TGTGCCAGCAGCCACGGTTGGGAGACCCAGTACTTC. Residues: CASSHGWETQYF.